Below are 25 T cell receptor beta chains sequenced from a single sample in a study of spatial heterogeneity in lung cancer. Sample time point: sample taken at primary tumor resection. Sequencing of whole RNA from tumor, nontumor lung or frozen PBMC involved no sorting. TCRdb re-called the 5' RACE reads through MiXCR, storing one row per CDR3 protein. The sample has 50,000 to 55,000 distinct CDR3 sequences, roughly 7% seen once. The sample consisted of PBMCs, taken at surgery. The receptor set was obtained from a female donor with early-stage non-small cell lung cancer.

The chain uses TRBV7-8 and TRBJ1-3, with D unclear. Trimming pared 8 bases from V and 1 base from J, leaving 15 bases between. Germline lookup yields CDR1 SGHVS and CDR2 FQNEAQ. This CDR3 contains 15 residues. CDR3 bases: TGTGCCAGCGGAACAACGCGGCTATCTGGAAACACCATATATTTT. Translated: CASGTTRLSGNTIYF. Using reference TRBV7-8 and TRBJ1-3 for the parts outside the CDR3, the full variable domain is GAGVSQSPRYKVAKRGQDVALRCDPISGHVSLFWYQQALGQGPEFLTYFQNEAQLDKSGLPSDRFFAERPEGSVSTLKIQRTQQEDSAVYLCASGTTRLSGNTIYFGEGSWLTVV.

In this sample, this clonotype turned up many times. The chain couples TRBV28 to TRBJ1-4; TRBD1 matches at 9 bases. CDR3 length equals 13 residues. The germline gives CDR1 MDHEN, CDR2 SYDVKM. Germline trimming cut 6 bases from V and 8 bases from J; bases unmatched to any gene: 4. The CDR3 is CASRQGAYEKLFF. Here the CDR3 DNA reads TGTGCCAGCAGACAGGGGGCGTACGAAAAACTGTTTTTT.

The CDR3 nucleotides are TGTGCCAGTAGTACCCGTAGACAGGGGGCCAGGGACATTCAGTACTTC. It specifies CASSTRRQGARDIQYF. This chain links TRBV19 with TRBJ2-4; TRBD1 aligns across 10 bases. The CDR3 loop spans 16 amino acids. Germline values: CDR1 LNHDA, CDR2 SQIVND (reference sequence). Losses at the gene ends were 4 bases for V and 8 bases for J; bases not matched to a gene: 11.

In its sample, this clonotype was seen many times. CDR3 in amino acids: CASSPRRDSFLAFF. In DNA form, the CDR3 reads TGTGCCAGCAGCCCCCGCCGGGACAGCTTTTTAGCTTTCTTT. The rearrangement uses TRBV7-6 and TRBJ1-1; 7 nucleotides match TRBD1. CDR3 length equals 14 residues. The J segment lost 10 bases and the V segment lost 5 bases, leaving 13 bases of the junction unmatched. Germline CDR1 SGHVS, CDR2 FNYEAQ.

This clonotype was observed at least ten times. The V and J genes are TRBV5-4 and TRBJ1-1, with a possible D match to TRBD1 (5 bases). From germline, CDR1 is SGHNT and CDR2 YYREEE (reference sequence). This CDR3 region has 14 residues. Trimming shortened V by 0 bases and J by 0 bases, and 6 bases separated the two germline ends. Here the CDR3 reads CASSLVGVNTEAFF. CDR3 sequence (DNA): TGTGCCAGCAGCTTGGTAGGGGTGAACACTGAAGCTTTCTTT.

This clonotype was detected many times. The V call is TRBV21-1, the J call TRBJ2-5; TRBD2, the table's D call, lacks a check against the DNA. TRBV21-1 is deemed a pseudogene. The CDR3 covers 15 residues. DNA of the CDR3: TGTGCCAGCAGCAAAGCTAGCGGGGGGCAAGAGACCCAGTACTTC. Translating it yields CASSKASGGQETQYF.

This clonotype came up a few times. V and J are TRBV6-2 or TRBV6-3 and TRBJ2-3; D uncertain. V dropped 3 bases and J dropped 2 bases, with 6 bases sitting between them. This CDR3 is built from 13 residues. CDR1 MNHEY and CDR2 SVGEGT come from the germline V gene. The CDR3 region has the DNA TGTGCCAGCAGTTATGGCTTCACAGATACGCAGTATTTT. This codes for CASSYGFTDTQYF.

This clonotype was found many times. The chain employs TRBV5-1 and TRBJ2-7; D is unresolved. The germline V gene encodes CDR1 SGHRS and CDR2 YFSETQ. Deletions cut 2 bases from V and 0 bases from J, with 6 bases between. This CDR3 contains 13 residues. The CDR3 here is CASSFATSYEQYF. The CDR3 DNA sequence: TGCGCCAGCAGCTTCGCCACCTCCTACGAGCAGTACTTC.

The V call is TRBV10-3, the J call TRBJ1-1; the match to TRBD1 covers 7 bases. Germline V gives CDR1 ENHRY, CDR2 SYGVKD. The CDR3 has 16 residues. V was pared by 3 bases and J by 2 bases, with 9 bases of the junction left unmatched. CDR3 sequence: CAISDRDRGGNTEAFF. CDR3 nucleotide sequence: TGTGCCATCAGTGACCGGGACAGAGGAGGCAACACTGAAGCTTTCTTT.

This clonotype has a count of ten or more. The chain links TRBV29-1 to TRBJ2-7; TRBD1 aligns across 11 bases. The CDR3 has 14 amino acids. The germline V gene has CDR1 SQVTM and CDR2 ANQGSEA. The V and J ends lost 1 base and 3 bases, in that order; junction bases with no gene match: 2. In nucleotides, the CDR3 is TGCAGCGTTGAAGCCGGGACAGGGGGCTACGAGCAGTACTTC. Its translation is CSVEAGTGGYEQYF.

This clonotype was detected only a few times. This chain links TRBV15 with TRBJ1-5, with D maybe TRBD1 (5 bases). The CDR3 covers 15 residues. Per the germline V gene, CDR1 is LNHNV and CDR2 is YYDKDF (reference sequence). Trimming removed 4 bases from V and 3 bases from J, with 13 bases in between. CDR3 region: CATSIRQSANQPQHF. CDR3 nucleotide sequence: TGTGCCACCAGCATAAGACAGTCCGCCAATCAGCCCCAGCATTTT.

There are a few counts of this clonotype. The chain uses TRBV12-5 and TRBJ2-6; D ambiguous. V lost 7 bases, J lost 0 bases, and 1 base lay in between. CDR3 length equals 12 residues. Germline V gives CDR1 LGHNT, CDR2 FRNRAP. CDR3 sequence (DNA): TGTGCTAGTGACTCTGGGGCCAACGTCCTGACTTTC. Amino acids: CASDSGANVLTF.

This clonotype was counted ten times or more. The chain is built from TRBV28 and TRBJ1-5; D remains ambiguous. V shed 6 bases and J shed 0 bases, with 3 bases lying between them. Germline V CDR1 and CDR2: MDHEN, SYDVKM. This CDR3 is 12 amino acids long. CDR3 sequence: CASRPSNQPQHF. CDR3 DNA sequence: TGTGCCAGCAGGCCTAGCAATCAGCCCCAGCATTTT.

The chain combines TRBV11-1 with TRBJ1-1; the D is unclear. Germline V gives CDR1 SGHAT, CDR2 FQDESV (reference sequence). The CDR3 runs to 11 residues. With 3 bases removed from V and 3 bases from J, the gap between germline ends came to 2 bases. In DNA form, the CDR3 reads TGTGCCAGCAGCTTTGACACTGAAGCTTTCTTT. Its translation is CASSFDTEAFF.

This clonotype was recorded many times. The gene calls are TRBV11-2 and TRBJ2-2; D is unclear. The germline V gene has CDR1 SGHAT and CDR2 FQNNGV. Trimming cost V 6 bases and J 1 base, with 3 bases left between them. This CDR3 has 12 amino acids. The DNA of the CDR3 is TGTGCCAGCAGTATGAACACCGGGGAGCTGTTTTTT. Its translation is CASSMNTGELFF.

The chain employs TRBV4-2 and TRBJ2-1, with D possibly TRBD2 on 5 matching bases. Germline V gives CDR1 LGHNA, CDR2 YNFKEQ. The CDR3 is 18 residues long. Trimming left V 0 bases short and J 5 bases short, with 20 bases between. The CDR3 spells CASSQDRTPKIEDNEQFF. In nucleotides, the CDR3 is TGTGCCAGCAGCCAAGATCGGACTCCGAAGATTGAGGACAATGAGCAGTTCTTC.

The chain carries TRBV29-1 and TRBJ2-3, with 11 bases matching TRBD2. Germline CDR1 is SQVTM and CDR2 is ANQGSEA. The CDR3 sequence is 14 residues long. Trimming at V came to 6 bases and at J to 2 bases, leaving 4 bases not matched to a gene. This CDR3 is CSVATSGVTDTQYF. As DNA, the CDR3 is TGCAGCGTCGCGACTAGCGGGGTCACAGATACGCAGTATTTT.

This clonotype was seen ten or more times. The chain carries TRBV24-1 and TRBJ2-2, with D possibly being TRBD1 or TRBD2 (6 bases each). The CDR3 runs to 16 residues. The germline V gene encodes CDR1 KGHDR and CDR2 SFDVKD. V was shortened by 7 bases and J by 0 bases, with 14 bases between the two germline ends. CDR3 coding DNA: TGTGCCACCAGGGCCGCGGGACAAGCGAACACCGGGGAGCTGTTTTTT. This gives the protein CATRAAGQANTGELFF.

This clonotype was found many times. This chain connects TRBV11-2 to TRBJ1-3; a weak D match, TRBD1 (6 bases). With 5 bases removed from V and 0 bases from J, the gap between germline ends came to 11 bases. The CDR3 runs to 15 residues. The V gene's germline CDR1 is SGHAT and CDR2 FQNNGV. CDR3 DNA: TGTGCCAGCAGCATCGGGGGCTACTCTGGAAACACCATATATTTT. This codes for CASSIGGYSGNTIYF.

In this sample, this clonotype turned up many times. The V and J genes are TRBV20-1 and TRBJ2-5; TRBD2 aligns across 9 bases. V was clipped by 1 base and J by 1 base; unmatched bases: 7. From germline, CDR1 is DFQATT and CDR2 SNEGSKA (reference sequence). The CDR3 is 16 residues long. The CDR3 DNA is TGCAGTGCTAGAGGAGGAGCGGGGGGCCTCCAAGAGACCCAGTACTTC. It translates to CSARGGAGGLQETQYF.

This clonotype was recorded a few times. The chain couples TRBV11-2 to TRBJ1-1, with D perhaps matching TRBD1 (5 bases). The V end was cut by 4 bases, the J end by 7 bases, with 16 bases between. Germline V gene data show CDR1 as SGHAT and CDR2 as FQNNGV. The CDR3 loop spans 14 amino acids. CDR3 region: CASSSQLGRSEAFF. The DNA of the CDR3 is TGTGCCAGCAGCTCCCAATTGGGACGGAGTGAAGCTTTCTTT.

The rearrangement joins TRBV5-6 to TRBJ2-3, with D perhaps TRBD1 (5 bases). The CDR3 spans 16 residues. Germline CDR1 is SGHDT and CDR2 is YYEEEE. Trimming took off 5 bases at V and 3 bases at J, with 19 bases between the two ends. Here the CDR3 reads CASSIRGARRTDTQYF. CDR3 nucleotides: TGTGCCAGCAGTATTCGTGGGGCGCGTCGTACAGATACGCAGTATTTT.

Ten or more counts support this clonotype. V gene TRBV28 combines with J gene TRBJ2-2; D is perhaps TRBD2 (5 bases). There are 14 residues in the CDR3. Germline CDR1 is MDHEN and CDR2 is SYDVKM. V was pared by 3 bases and J by 4 bases, with 9 bases between. CDR3: CASSFGGGTGELFF. The CDR3 DNA reads as TGTGCCAGCAGTTTCGGAGGTGGCACCGGGGAGCTGTTTTTT.

This clonotype was detected many times. The chain couples TRBV20-1 to TRBJ2-7, with D unresolved. The CDR3 has 11 amino acids. Trimming stripped 5 bases from V and 7 bases from J, with 12 bases between. Germline V gives CDR1 DFQATT, CDR2 SNEGSKA (reference sequence). For the CDR3, the DNA is TGCAGTGCTTACCGTCTCGGAGAGCAGTACTTC. This encodes CSAYRLGEQYF.

This clonotype appeared many times. The genes are TRBV7-8 and TRBJ2-3; 11 bases agree with TRBD1. Germline CDR1 and CDR2: SGHVS and FQNEAQ. The CDR3 totals 24 residues. J was trimmed by 1 base and V by 5 bases; bases with no gene match: 29. The chain's CDR3 is CASSPHARDRGEFARGIGTDTQYF. In DNA, the CDR3 is TGTGCCAGCAGCCCGCACGCCCGGGACAGGGGGGAGTTTGCACGGGGGATTGGCACAGATACGCAGTATTTT.